This T cell receptor beta chain was sequenced during a study of shared clonotypes between healthy human individuals (dated by TCRdb to 2019 to 2021). Concerning the study at large: The cohort comprised two women and a few men aged 18 to 49 years. For each donor, three plates each were used for CD4 naive and CD4 memory, two plates were used for CD8 naive, and one plate was used for CD8 memory. To estimate repertoire size and how much clonotype sharing occurs between individuals, the study deeply sequenced the blood TCR repertoires of about five healthy adults. To increase sequencing depth and limit assay-specific biases, TCR repertoire library preparation and sequencing were carried out by different laboratories using diverse techniques. Each donor's leukapheresis produced roughly between about 0.9 and 9.5 billion PBMCs.

The CDR3 runs 17 residues from the cysteine to the phenylalanine. The only DNA kept is the CDR3, 51 bases in frame from the first base. The germline V end is reduced by 7 bases and the J end by 0 bases; junction bases left unmatched: 8. The germline V gene (reference sequence) yields MNHEY for CDR1 and SMNVEV for CDR2. Here is what the overall study found, with its caveats: About 5% of naive CD4, roughly 3.6% of naive CD8, 2.3% of memory CD4, and less than 0.45% of memory CD8 clonotypes were shared across several donors. Because the study included only a small number of donors, the genetic and exposure-history diversity represented was limited. Larger estimated clonotype richness was generally found for naive subsets than for memory subsets. Even with the large sequencing depth, rarefaction of the sorted-subset datasets indicated that sequencing was incomplete. Pairwise subsampling led to the expectation that sequencing depth would affect the degree of clonotype sharing among donors. Higher generation probabilities were observed for clonotypes shared by all four sorted-subset donors than for non-shared clonotypes. Only blood was sampled, and tissue TCR repertoires likely differ from those in blood.

The donors were healthy, HIV-negative adults with no recently reported acute infections or vaccinations. Every donor was a Caucasian adult living in Nashville, Tennessee, USA. CD4+ T cells were enriched through magnetic negative selection, after which naive cells were positively selected on CD45RA and the remaining negative fraction served as the memory subset. Blood was collected by leukapheresis, and PBMCs were isolated by Ficoll-Histopaque density gradient centrifugation and then cryopreserved in liquid nitrogen vapor phase. Purity and quantity of every magnetically sorted T cell population were checked by analytical flow cytometry. Each sorted fraction had its genomic DNA isolated and then quantified by UV absorbance on a Nanodrop 2000c. Using the deep immunoSEQ assay, multiplex PCR amplified TCR CDR3 regions from genomic DNA. Extracted genomic DNA from each cell subset was spread evenly across all wells of several immunoSEQ 96-well plates, with each plate serving as a replicate. For sorted subsets, 200 to 250 ng of genomic DNA, equivalent to around 29,000 T cell genomes, went into each replicate PCR. The purified libraries were quantified using a Qubit 3.0 fluorometer, sized with a Bioanalyzer 2100, and then quantified again using the KAPA Library Quantification kit. Every immunoSEQ 96-well plate was sequenced on a separate single-read 150-cycle Illumina NextSeq 550 flow cell. Per the authors' processing: The immunoSEQ output contained only junctional sequences without quality scores, so filtering could not match that applied to full-length reads. Sequences were annotated with PyIR, a Python wrapper for IgBLAST v1.9, and V/J genes and CDR3 were assigned using IMGT germline references. Reads were filtered out if the reads had weak V/J assignments (E-value above 1e-6), no CDR3, stop codons, out-of-frame junctions, or ambiguous translated residues. V3J clonotypes were defined as sequences sharing the same inferred V gene, J gene, and CDR3 amino acid sequence. To compute the percentage overlap between repertoires, the number of shared unique clonotypes was divided by the size of the smaller repertoire. Three approaches were used to assess repertoire richness: RTK rarefaction, the Chao1 estimator, and Recon v2.1 estimates of unobserved clonotypes. Generation probabilities for all TCRbeta clonotypes obtained by the gDNA method from a handful of donors were computed using OLGA. TCRdb limited this immuneACCESS table to in-frame rearrangements with V and J called. A share of clones is missing; checked studies link under half to unresolved V genes, and the rest is unexplained. D and trimming were read from the DNA, whereas the V and J calls and clone size are those reported in that table. This sample holds roughly 2.5 million clones; more than 80% were observed only once. The top ten constitute around 0.15% of the sample.

Details on this clone: Its antigen remains unidentified. Base qualities are missing; no much larger clone stands one base away.

The receptor's source is a man younger than 35 in good health. The sequenced material came from naive CD4+ T cells sorted from blood. The cell subset or site label, read with the paper, signifies: CD45RA+ positively selected. The chain links TRBV27 with TRBJ2-1; the central 11 bases match TRBD2. The CDR3 region: CASKTSGGLSSYNEQFF. The sequenced DNA is TGTGCCAGCAAAACTAGCGGGGGTTTAAGCTCCTACAATGAGCAGTTCTTC.